The source of this T cell receptor beta chain is a study of cytomegalovirus exposure and HLA in healthy donors. Study as a whole: A later analysis reported the 95 to 150 validation repertoires used the same platform as the approximately 660 first-cohort repertoires. General observations from the study: One later analysis, an examination of the 90 to 150 validation repertoires, found that first-cohort TCR clusters tended to co-occur in them. The study recorded around 160 TCR beta chains that were cytomegalovirus-associated. For cytomegalovirus status, the classifier reportedly gave diagnoses with high specificity and sensitivity.

Germline loops: CDR1 MNHEY, CDR2 SMNVEV (reference sequence). This CDR3 region has 15 residues. Trimming shortened V by 1 base and J by 5 bases, and 13 bases separated the two germline ends. The data were produced by immunoSEQ multiplex PCR, yet TCRdb's version contains in-frame clones alone and is incomplete. The sample consists of about 120,000 clones, 88% of them appearing once. Comments on this clone: What it binds is not known.

This TCR came from a woman aged 25-40 years in good health and CMV-seropositive. What was sequenced was PBMCs. The J gene is TRBJ2-3, the V gene TRBV27, with a possible D match to TRBD1 (6 bases). The CDR3 reads CASSLLGMDRDTQYF. The CDR3 DNA reads TGTGCCAGCAGTTTATTAGGGATGGACAGAGATACGCAGTATTTT.